The rows below give T cell receptor beta chains drawn from one sample of a study of T-cell reconstitution after alpha-beta-depleted transplantation in children. Via MiXCR, TCRdb re-called the PCR reads, giving one row per CDR3 protein. This table has 360,000 or so distinct CDR3 sequences, 20% appearing once. Sequenced here: PBMCs from the stem cell graft donor, sampled from the stem cell graft. All receptors come from a human donor who donated a stem cell graft to a child with acute myeloid leukemia. Both conserved end residues are part of each CDR3. The order of the fields is V gene, J gene, D gene, clone size, CDR3 protein, CDR3 DNA. The D gene is left open where the match is weak. Only part of the rows carry a size: once, few, many, or a class if the clone is expanded.

v_gene: TRBV12-3/TRBV12-4
j_gene: TRBJ2-5
d_gene: TRBD2
abundance: NA
CDR3aa: CATQIAGSSQYF
CDR3nt: TGTGCCACTCAAATAGCGGGGAGCTCCCAGTACTTC

v_gene: TRBV12-3/TRBV12-4
j_gene: TRBJ1-6
d_gene: NA
abundance: many
CDR3aa: CASSLTGQSPLHF
CDR3nt: TGTGCCAGCAGTTTGACAGGACAATCACCCCTCCACTTT

v_gene: TRBV12-3/TRBV12-4
j_gene: TRBJ2-2
d_gene: TRBD2
abundance: NA
CDR3aa: CASSASGRASAGELFF
CDR3nt: TGTGCCAGCAGTGCTAGCGGGAGGGCCTCGGCCGGGGAGCTGTTTTTT

v_gene: TRBV27
j_gene: TRBJ2-7
d_gene: NA
abundance: few
CDR3aa: CASSLSGGRGGYSYEQYF
CDR3nt: TGTGCCAGCAGTTTATCAGGGGGGCGGGGCGGGTACTCCTACGAGCAGTACTTC

v_gene: TRBV27
j_gene: TRBJ2-7
d_gene: NA
abundance: few
CDR3aa: CASSSGQSYEQYF
CDR3nt: TGTGCCAGCAGTTCCGGACAGAGCTACGAGCAGTACTTC

v_gene: TRBV6-4
j_gene: TRBJ1-5
d_gene: NA
abundance: NA
CDR3aa: CASSERIGGDQPQHF
CDR3nt: TGTGCCAGCAGTGAAAGGATTGGGGGGGATCAGCCCCAGCATTTT

v_gene: TRBV15
j_gene: TRBJ2-1
d_gene: NA
abundance: many
CDR3aa: CATSRGGRTDVF
CDR3nt: TGTGCCACCAGCAGAGGGGGTCGAACGGATGTCTTC

v_gene: TRBV12-3/TRBV12-4
j_gene: TRBJ2-1
d_gene: TRBD2
abundance: NA
CDR3aa: CASSSRLAGANEQFF
CDR3nt: TGTGCCAGCAGTTCCCGACTAGCGGGAGCAAATGAGCAGTTCTTC

v_gene: TRBV12-3/TRBV12-4
j_gene: TRBJ2-3
d_gene: TRBD2
abundance: NA
CDR3aa: CASSQTSGIADTQYF
CDR3nt: TGTGCCAGCAGTCAGACTAGCGGAATCGCAGATACGCAGTATTTT

v_gene: TRBV28
j_gene: TRBJ2-1
d_gene: NA
abundance: NA
CDR3aa: CASSPTFGTSSYNEQFF
CDR3nt: TGTGCCAGCAGTCCAACATTTGGAACCTCCTCCTACAATGAGCAGTTCTTC

v_gene: TRBV24-1
j_gene: TRBJ2-2
d_gene: TRBD1
abundance: NA
CDR3aa: CATSEDRDRGLGGELFF
CDR3nt: TGTGCCACCAGTGAGGACCGGGACAGGGGGCTTGGCGGGGAGCTGTTTTTT

v_gene: TRBV7-8
j_gene: TRBJ1-1
d_gene: NA
abundance: NA
CDR3aa: CASSNRRQEREAFF
CDR3nt: TGTGCCAGCAGCAATCGTAGACAGGAGCGTGAAGCTTTCTTT

v_gene: TRBV5-1
j_gene: TRBJ2-4
d_gene: TRBD2
abundance: few
CDR3aa: CASSLRATSGTKNIQYF
CDR3nt: TGCGCCAGCAGCTTGAGGGCAACTAGCGGGACCAAAAACATTCAGTACTTC

v_gene: TRBV7-9
j_gene: TRBJ2-2
d_gene: NA
abundance: few
CDR3aa: CASSLIGQLNTGELFF
CDR3nt: TGTGCCAGCAGCTTAATCGGACAGCTGAACACCGGGGAGCTGTTTTTT

v_gene: TRBV7-2
j_gene: TRBJ2-5
d_gene: NA
abundance: NA
CDR3aa: CASSTSSGTETQYF
CDR3nt: TGTGCCAGCAGCACCAGCTCCGGGACGGAGACCCAGTACTTC

v_gene: TRBV27
j_gene: TRBJ2-3
d_gene: TRBD2
abundance: many
CDR3aa: CASSRLAGVGTDTQYF
CDR3nt: TGTGCCAGCAGTCGGCTAGCGGGAGTTGGTACAGATACGCAGTATTTT

v_gene: TRBV20-1
j_gene: TRBJ2-7
d_gene: TRBD2
abundance: many
CDR3aa: CSAISLAGGEQYF
CDR3nt: TGCAGTGCTATCTCACTAGCGGGAGGTGAGCAGTACTTC

v_gene: TRBV25-1
j_gene: TRBJ1-2
d_gene: TRBD1
abundance: few
CDR3aa: CASSEYKAGGDYGYTF
CDR3nt: TGTGCCAGCAGTGAATATAAGGCAGGGGGGGACTATGGCTACACCTTC

v_gene: TRBV4-1
j_gene: TRBJ2-7
d_gene: NA
abundance: NA
CDR3aa: CASSQEWRGREQYF
CDR3nt: TGCGCCAGCAGCCAAGAATGGAGGGGGCGCGAGCAGTACTTC

v_gene: TRBV20-1
j_gene: TRBJ1-1
d_gene: NA
abundance: few
CDR3aa: CSASWDKETEAFF
CDR3nt: TGCAGTGCTAGCTGGGACAAGGAGACTGAAGCTTTCTTT

v_gene: TRBV20-1
j_gene: TRBJ1-6
d_gene: TRBD1
abundance: NA
CDR3aa: CSASRQGLENSPLHF
CDR3nt: TGCAGTGCCAGTCGACAGGGCTTGGAGAATTCACCCCTCCACTTT

v_gene: TRBV4-3
j_gene: TRBJ2-7
d_gene: NA
abundance: NA
CDR3aa: CASSQTRADEQYF
CDR3nt: TGCGCCAGCAGCCAAACCAGGGCCGACGAGCAGTACTTC

v_gene: TRBV29-1
j_gene: TRBJ1-1
d_gene: TRBD1
abundance: few
CDR3aa: CSVGGQGGTEAFF
CDR3nt: TGCAGCGTTGGGGGGCAGGGGGGAACTGAAGCTTTCTTT

v_gene: TRBV11-3
j_gene: TRBJ2-5
d_gene: NA
abundance: few
CDR3aa: CASSLAGIQVETQYF
CDR3nt: TGTGCCAGCAGCTTAGCAGGGATTCAAGTAGAGACCCAGTACTTC

v_gene: TRBV12-3/TRBV12-4
j_gene: TRBJ1-2
d_gene: NA
abundance: many
CDR3aa: CASKTGTNYGYTF
CDR3nt: TGTGCCAGCAAAACAGGGACTAACTATGGCTACACCTTC

v_gene: TRBV24-1
j_gene: TRBJ1-6
d_gene: TRBD1
abundance: NA
CDR3aa: CATSPTGDSPLHF
CDR3nt: TGTGCCACCAGTCCGACAGGGGACTCACCCCTCCACTTT

v_gene: TRBV3-1
j_gene: TRBJ2-1
d_gene: TRBD2
abundance: NA
CDR3aa: CASSFLPSGYSYNEQFF
CDR3nt: TGTGCCAGCAGTTTTCTCCCTAGCGGATACTCCTACAATGAGCAGTTCTTC

v_gene: TRBV7-8
j_gene: TRBJ2-7
d_gene: TRBD1
abundance: few
CDR3aa: CASSLYGQGGTYEQYF
CDR3nt: TGTGCCAGCAGCTTATATGGACAGGGTGGAACCTACGAGCAGTACTTC

v_gene: TRBV27
j_gene: TRBJ1-1
d_gene: NA
abundance: NA
CDR3aa: CASSLRETEAFF
CDR3nt: TGTGCCAGCAGTTTAAGGGAGACTGAAGCTTTCTTT

v_gene: TRBV12-3/TRBV12-4
j_gene: TRBJ1-1
d_gene: NA
abundance: few
CDR3aa: CASSFEGPNTEAFF
CDR3nt: TGTGCCAGCAGTTTCGAGGGCCCGAACACTGAAGCTTTCTTT

v_gene: TRBV29-1
j_gene: TRBJ2-3
d_gene: TRBD2
abundance: few
CDR3aa: CSVEDGRERTDTQYF
CDR3nt: TGCAGCGTTGAAGATGGGCGGGAGAGGACAGATACGCAGTATTTT

v_gene: TRBV11-2
j_gene: TRBJ2-5
d_gene: NA
abundance: many
CDR3aa: CASSLSETQYF
CDR3nt: TGTGCCAGCAGCTTAAGTGAAACCCAGTACTTC

v_gene: TRBV5-1
j_gene: TRBJ2-7
d_gene: TRBD2
abundance: NA
CDR3aa: CASSFAAGGGNEQYF
CDR3nt: TGCGCCAGCAGCTTCGCAGCGGGAGGAGGCAACGAGCAGTACTTC

v_gene: TRBV6-1
j_gene: TRBJ2-1
d_gene: TRBD2
abundance: NA
CDR3aa: CASRETLAGKGYNEQFF
CDR3nt: TGTGCCAGCAGGGAGACCCTAGCGGGCAAGGGGTACAATGAGCAGTTCTTC

v_gene: TRBV7-8
j_gene: TRBJ2-3
d_gene: NA
abundance: NA
CDR3aa: CASSRGVPDTQYF
CDR3nt: TGTGCCAGCAGTCGGGGAGTCCCAGATACGCAGTATTTT

v_gene: TRBV12-3/TRBV12-4
j_gene: TRBJ1-2
d_gene: NA
abundance: few
CDR3aa: CASSLLKGQYGYTF
CDR3nt: TGTGCCAGCAGTTTACTGAAGGGGCAGTATGGCTACACCTTC

v_gene: TRBV12-3/TRBV12-4
j_gene: TRBJ2-7
d_gene: TRBD1
abundance: few
CDR3aa: CASSWDRGFYEQYF
CDR3nt: TGTGCCAGCAGTTGGGACAGGGGGTTCTACGAGCAGTACTTC

v_gene: TRBV7-3
j_gene: TRBJ2-7
d_gene: NA
abundance: many
CDR3aa: CASSLTRDDEQYF
CDR3nt: TGTGCCAGCAGCTTAACGCGGGACGACGAGCAGTACTTC

v_gene: TRBV24-1
j_gene: TRBJ2-2
d_gene: NA
abundance: few
CDR3aa: CATSDPTGGNTGELFF
CDR3nt: TGTGCCACCAGTGATCCGACAGGAGGCAACACCGGGGAGCTGTTTTTT

v_gene: TRBV27
j_gene: TRBJ2-3
d_gene: TRBD1
abundance: many
CDR3aa: CASSFPGGASTDTQYF
CDR3nt: TGTGCCAGCAGTTTCCCAGGGGGCGCAAGCACAGATACGCAGTATTTT

v_gene: TRBV9
j_gene: TRBJ2-5
d_gene: TRBD2
abundance: many
CDR3aa: CASSPGGLAGRETQYF
CDR3nt: TGTGCCAGCAGTCCGGGGGGACTAGCGGGAAGGGAGACCCAGTACTTC

v_gene: TRBV28
j_gene: TRBJ2-1
d_gene: TRBD1
abundance: NA
CDR3aa: CASSLGQGVSYNEQFF
CDR3nt: TGTGCCAGCAGTTTAGGACAGGGGGTCTCCTACAATGAGCAGTTCTTC

v_gene: TRBV29-1
j_gene: TRBJ2-2
d_gene: NA
abundance: NA
CDR3aa: CSVVAVLTGELFF
CDR3nt: TGCAGCGTTGTTGCGGTTTTGACCGGGGAGCTGTTTTTT

v_gene: TRBV12-3/TRBV12-4
j_gene: TRBJ2-7
d_gene: TRBD2
abundance: NA
CDR3aa: CASSFGGSGVYEQYF
CDR3nt: TGTGCCAGCAGTTTCGGCGGGAGTGGCGTTTACGAGCAGTACTTC

v_gene: TRBV4-1
j_gene: TRBJ2-1
d_gene: TRBD2
abundance: NA
CDR3aa: CASSHRSGRVGNEQFF
CDR3nt: TGCGCCAGCAGCCACCGTAGCGGGAGAGTGGGCAATGAGCAGTTCTTC

v_gene: TRBV4-3
j_gene: TRBJ2-3
d_gene: NA
abundance: NA
CDR3aa: CASSQGGKFSDTQYF
CDR3nt: TGCGCCAGCAGCCAAGGGGGGAAATTTTCGGATACGCAGTATTTT

v_gene: TRBV5-1
j_gene: TRBJ2-7
d_gene: TRBD2
abundance: few
CDR3aa: CASSLEGSGRDYEQYF
CDR3nt: TGCGCCAGCAGCTTGGAGGGTAGCGGGAGGGACTACGAGCAGTACTTC

v_gene: TRBV10-3
j_gene: TRBJ2-7
d_gene: TRBD1
abundance: many
CDR3aa: CAIGQGEYEQYF
CDR3nt: TGTGCCATAGGACAGGGAGAGTACGAGCAGTACTTC

v_gene: TRBV20-1
j_gene: TRBJ1-1
d_gene: NA
abundance: few
CDR3aa: CSASRQGKAEAFF
CDR3nt: TGCAGTGCTAGCAGGCAGGGGAAGGCTGAAGCTTTCTTT

v_gene: TRBV25-1
j_gene: TRBJ2-7
d_gene: TRBD1
abundance: NA
CDR3aa: CASRGQVSYEQYF
CDR3nt: TGTGCCAGCAGAGGACAGGTCTCCTACGAGCAGTACTTC

v_gene: TRBV21-1
j_gene: TRBJ2-3
d_gene: NA
abundance: NA
CDR3aa: CASSRDGTDTQYF
CDR3nt: TGTGCCAGCAGCAGGGACGGAACAGATACGCAGTATTTT

v_gene: TRBV7-9
j_gene: TRBJ2-3
d_gene: TRBD2
abundance: many
CDR3aa: CASSSQGLAGRDTQYF
CDR3nt: TGTGCCAGCAGCTCCCAAGGACTAGCGGGCAGAGATACGCAGTATTTT

v_gene: TRBV5-1
j_gene: TRBJ2-3
d_gene: TRBD2
abundance: few
CDR3aa: CASSLLGSGRESTDTQYF
CDR3nt: TGCGCCAGCAGCTTGTTGGGTAGCGGGAGAGAGAGCACAGATACGCAGTATTTT

v_gene: TRBV12-3/TRBV12-4
j_gene: TRBJ2-5
d_gene: NA
abundance: NA
CDR3aa: CASSWGVWETQYF
CDR3nt: TGTGCCAGCAGTTGGGGGGTCTGGGAGACCCAGTACTTC

v_gene: TRBV3-1
j_gene: TRBJ2-7
d_gene: TRBD2
abundance: NA
CDR3aa: CASSLGGVYEQYF
CDR3nt: TGTGCCAGCAGCCTCGGGGGGGTCTACGAGCAGTACTTC

v_gene: TRBV7-3
j_gene: TRBJ2-1
d_gene: NA
abundance: few
CDR3aa: CASSLLRSSYNEQFF
CDR3nt: TGTGCCAGCAGCTTATTGCGCAGCTCCTACAATGAGCAGTTCTTC

v_gene: TRBV29-1
j_gene: TRBJ2-7
d_gene: TRBD2
abundance: few
CDR3aa: CSVFPGLAGGEYEQYF
CDR3nt: TGCAGCGTTTTCCCGGGACTAGCGGGAGGAGAGTACGAGCAGTACTTC

v_gene: TRBV3-1
j_gene: TRBJ2-2
d_gene: TRBD1
abundance: NA
CDR3aa: CASSLGQGRLFF
CDR3nt: TGTGCCAGCAGCCTAGGACAGGGAAGGCTGTTTTTT

v_gene: TRBV12-3/TRBV12-4
j_gene: TRBJ1-2
d_gene: TRBD1
abundance: many
CDR3aa: CASIPSGGQINYGYTF
CDR3nt: TGTGCCAGCATCCCGTCCGGGGGACAGATTAACTATGGCTACACCTTC